The subject of this entry is one T cell receptor (beta chain). Its antigen remains unidentified. No much larger clone is present one base from it, and per-base qualities are unavailable. The CDR3 measures 13 amino acids from cysteine to phenylalanine. Only the CDR3 DNA stays, 39 bases, in frame from base 1. V trim: 5 bases; J trim: 6 bases; unmatched bases: 7. Via the germline V gene, CDR1 is SGHTA and CDR2 FQGTGA. These data come from a study of control samples from healthy donors and cancer patients (dated by TCRdb to about 2020). Library preparation used the immunoSEQ multiplex PCR assay. TCRdb's version of the immuneACCESS table is confined to in-frame rearrangements and falls short of the full clone set. An unresolved V gene accounts for under half of the shortfall where checked; the remainder is of unknown origin. Here the sample has approximately 87,000 clones; 86% occur a single time. The ten largest clones represent roughly 1.2% of the sample.

The chain is encoded by TRBV7-3 joined to TRBJ2-7; TRBD1 matches 7 bases in the middle. This clonotype was obtained from a woman aged 45-65 years in good health. Source material: blood. Here the CDR3 is given as CASSNDRVGEQYF. The DNA sequence follows: TGTGCCAGCAGCAACGACAGGGTCGGCGAGCAGTACTTC.